One TCR beta chain is described in this entry. As yet, its antigen is unknown. The CDR3 loop spans 14 amino acids. Germline V gene data show CDR1 as SGHTA and CDR2 as FQGNSA. V lost 2 bases, J lost 0 bases, and 4 bases lay in between. With 60 Vbeta and 13 Jbeta primers, the PCR was carried out. Using immunoSEQ multiplex PCR, the repertoire was profiled, and TCRdb retains in-frame clones only, with some absent. The top ten clones hold around a tenth of a sample with over 150,000 clones, roughly 80% of them seen once. These data originate in a study of cytomegalovirus exposure and HLA in healthy donors. Study-wide findings and caveats: Analysis was carried out at a later point, and it linked a missense DCLRE1C variant to TCR beta V- and J-gene trimming. Accurate HLA-A and HLA-B prediction from TCR beta sequences was reported for most subjects. As a later analysis showed, several of the most significant clusters appeared to be linked to common viral pathogens. A later analysis showed TCR association rates differing by HLA locus, peaking at DRB1 and lowest at HLA-C.

This TCR came from a man younger than 35 in good health and CMV-seropositive. Source material: PBMCs. This chain connects TRBV7-2 to TRBJ2-2; D is undetermined. As DNA, the CDR3 is TGTGCCAGCAGCTTATCTTCGAACACCGGGGAGCTGTTTTTT. Its protein product is CASSLSSNTGELFF. The full variable domain, rest sourced from reference TRBV7-2 and TRBJ2-2, is GAGVSQSPSNKVTEKGKDVELRCDPISGHTALYWYRQSLGQGLEFLIYFQGNSAPDKSGLPSDRFSAERTGGSVSTLTIQRTQQEDSAVYLCASSLSSNTGELFFGEGSRLTVL.